Detailed here is one T cell receptor beta chain. Antigen: not known. A clone one base away is much larger, so this may be a read error. This sample stems from a study of shared clonotypes between healthy human individuals. General study results and limits: The genetic and exposure-history diversity represented was limited by few donors.

The V end lost 2 bases, the J end lost 4 bases, and 6 bases lay between the germline ends. CDR3 size: 12 residues. The germline gives CDR1 SGHTS, CDR2 YDEGEE. Data came from immunoSEQ multiplex PCR; TCRdb stores just in-frame clones and leaves some out. The sample consists of roughly 1,000,000 clones, 70% to 80% of them appearing once. Sequencing input: memory CD4+ T cells from PBMCs. The subset denotes: CD45RA-negative fraction. The clonotype comes from a man between 18 and 35 years old in good health. Some clones in this sample may be carry-over from other donors' samples. V usage is TRBV5-8 and J usage is TRBJ1-2; D uncertain. CDR3 in DNA: TGTGCCAGCAGCTTCGAAAGCTATGGCTACACCTTC. Protein product: CASSFESYGYTF.